These T cell receptor beta chains were read from a single sample in a study of T cell repertoires in cytomegalovirus infection. TCRdb passed the reads through MiXCR, listing each CDR3 protein once. The sample lists some 180,000 distinct CDR3 sequences, about 18% occurring once. Sequences were obtained from CD8+ T cells from PBMCs. The source of these receptors is a human donor in good health (CMV status not recorded). Some clones in this sample may be carry-over from other donors' samples. Both conserved end residues are part of each CDR3. D genes are given only for firm matches. Clone size appears in some rows only: once, few, many, or a class for an expanded clone.

d_gene | abundance | j_gene | v_gene | CDR3aa | CDR3nt
- | few | TRBJ1-2 | TRBV6-5 | CASSVDGNLNYGYTF | TGTGCCAGCAGTGTCGACGGGAACTTAAACTATGGCTACACCTTC
TRBD2 | few | TRBJ2-1 | TRBV15 | CATSRSPSGGPSSYNEQFF | TGTGCCACCAGCAGAAGCCCTAGCGGGGGGCCCTCGTCCTACAATGAGCAGTTCTTC
- | - | TRBJ1-1 | TRBV6-6 | CASSYLGIGNTEAFF | TGTGCCAGCAGTTACCTCGGGATAGGGAACACTGAAGCTTTCTTT
- | - | TRBJ2-7 | TRBV14 | CASSYTTGGYEQYF | TGTGCCAGCAGTTACACCACTGGCGGCTACGAGCAGTACTTC
- | few | TRBJ2-7 | TRBV12-3/TRBV12-4 | CASSSSAGAYEQYF | TGTGCCAGCAGTTCATCCGCAGGGGCCTACGAGCAGTACTTC
TRBD2 | many | TRBJ2-1 | TRBV7-6 | CASSPERGPPYNEQFF | TGTGCCAGCAGCCCAGAGCGGGGGCCTCCCTACAATGAGCAGTTCTTC
TRBD2 | - | TRBJ2-1 | TRBV10-3 | CAISERGGQDEQFF | TGTGCCATCAGTGAACGGGGGGGCCAGGATGAGCAGTTCTTC
- | few | TRBJ1-5 | TRBV27 | CASSLTVGGNQPQHF | TGTGCCAGCAGTTTAACTGTGGGGGGGAATCAGCCCCAGCATTTT
- | few | TRBJ1-1 | TRBV7-2 | CASSLLSTFMNTEAFF | TGTGCCAGCAGCTTACTTTCTACCTTCATGAACACTGAAGCTTTCTTT
- | - | TRBJ2-7 | TRBV28 | CASSPRGHPYEQYF | TGTGCCAGCAGTCCCCGGGGACATCCCTACGAGCAGTACTTC
- | few | TRBJ2-2 | TRBV28 | CASSLEVTNTGELFF | TGTGCCAGCAGTTTAGAGGTCACGAACACCGGGGAGCTGTTTTTT
- | few | TRBJ1-1 | TRBV6-5 | CASKLDTEAFF | TGTGCCAGCAAGTTGGACACTGAAGCTTTCTTT
- | - | TRBJ1-1 | TRBV4-1 | CASSQGHNGAFF | TGCGCCAGCAGCCAAGGTCACAACGGAGCTTTCTTT
- | - | TRBJ2-2 | TRBV28 | CASSPGMNTGELFF | TGTGCCAGCAGCCCTGGCATGAACACCGGGGAGCTGTTTTTT
- | - | TRBJ1-2 | TRBV15 | CATSRESLGRYGYTF | TGTGCCACCAGCAGAGAGTCCCTTGGACGCTATGGCTACACCTTC
- | few | TRBJ2-6 | TRBV29-1 | CSVEDRGRDFGSGANVLTF | TGCAGCGTTGAGGACCGAGGACGGGACTTCGGCTCTGGGGCCAACGTCCTGACTTTC
- | - | TRBJ2-5 | TRBV12-3/TRBV12-4 | CASSPAAAAETQYF | TGTGCCAGCAGCCCGGCCGCGGCGGCAGAGACCCAGTACTTC
- | - | TRBJ1-6 | TRBV6-6 | CASTQPEGMESPLHF | TGTGCCAGCACCCAACCGGAAGGAATGGAATCACCCCTCCACTTT
TRBD1 | - | TRBJ1-1 | TRBV5-6 | CASSLSRDSNTEAFF | TGTGCCAGCAGCCTAAGCCGGGACAGCAACACTGAAGCTTTCTTT
- | few | TRBJ2-3 | TRBV6-2/TRBV6-3 | CASSYVDTQYF | TGTGCCAGCAGTTATGTGGATACGCAGTATTTT
- | - | TRBJ1-4 | TRBV30 | CAWTRPTGTNEKLFF | TGTGCCTGGACCCGTCCTACAGGGACTAATGAAAAACTGTTTTTT
- | few | TRBJ2-7 | TRBV29-1 | CSVLLRDGLSYEQYF | TGCAGCGTTCTGCTCCGGGACGGACTCTCCTACGAGCAGTACTTC
- | - | TRBJ2-2 | TRBV7-9 | CASRPTDTDTGELFF | TGTGCCAGCAGACCGACAGATACCGACACCGGGGAGCTGTTTTTT
- | - | TRBJ1-4 | TRBV6-2/TRBV6-3 | CASSSYRALGNEKLFF | TGTGCCAGCAGTTCCTATCGGGCCCTCGGGAATGAAAAACTGTTTTTT
- | - | TRBJ1-2 | TRBV7-6 | CASSSKRGYTF | TGTGCCAGCAGCTCCAAGAGAGGCTACACCTTC
- | - | TRBJ2-7 | TRBV10-3 | CAISEGDTGYEQYF | TGTGCCATCAGTGAGGGGGACACAGGCTACGAGCAGTACTTC
- | - | TRBJ1-1 | TRBV20-1 | CSARDGQNTEAFF | TGCAGTGCCAGGGACGGACAGAACACTGAAGCTTTCTTT
TRBD1 | once | TRBJ1-4 | TRBV30 | CAWQGTGFGGNEKLFF | TGTGCCTGGCAAGGGACAGGGTTCGGCGGGAATGAAAAACTGTTTTTT
- | - | TRBJ1-1 | TRBV7-2 | CASSSRTRGLGEAFF | TGTGCCAGCAGCAGCCGAACCAGGGGCCTGGGTGAAGCTTTCTTT
- | - | TRBJ2-7 | TRBV4-3 | CASSQEIRGYEQYF | TGCGCCAGCAGCCAAGAGATCAGGGGTTACGAGCAGTACTTC
- | few | TRBJ1-1 | TRBV7-2 | CASSQRTLTEAFF | TGTGCCAGCAGCCAAAGGACACTCACTGAAGCTTTCTTT
- | - | TRBJ1-4 | TRBV19 | CASSIDRGVPATNEKLFF | TGTGCCAGTAGTATAGACCGCGGAGTTCCGGCAACTAATGAAAAACTGTTTTTT
TRBD2 | many | TRBJ2-1 | TRBV7-2 | CASSFVSGLAVKNEQFF | TGTGCCAGCAGCTTCGTCTCGGGACTAGCGGTTAAAAATGAGCAGTTCTTC
TRBD1 | - | TRBJ1-6 | TRBV19 | CASSTGQGAHSPLHF | TGTGCCAGTAGTACCGGACAGGGGGCTCATTCACCCCTCCACTTT
TRBD1 | few | TRBJ1-1 | TRBV6-2/TRBV6-3 | CASSLMGQGFTEAFF | TGTGCCAGCAGTCTAATGGGACAGGGGTTCACTGAAGCTTTCTTT
- | - | TRBJ2-1 | TRBV10-3 | CAITFLGGTKPGEQFF | TGTGCCATCACCTTTCTAGGGGGGACGAAACCAGGTGAGCAGTTCTTC
- | few | TRBJ2-6 | TRBV7-2 | CASSPWAGANVLTF | TGTGCCAGCAGCCCGTGGGCTGGGGCCAACGTCCTGACTTTC
TRBD1 | few | TRBJ2-3 | TRBV7-2 | CASSPDRGMGGSTDTQYF | TGTGCCAGCAGCCCGGACAGGGGAATGGGCGGTAGCACAGATACGCAGTATTTT
- | - | TRBJ1-5 | TRBV7-9 | CASSLGGVDQPQHF | TGTGCCAGCAGCTTAGGGGGTGTGGATCAGCCCCAGCATTTT
- | - | TRBJ1-1 | TRBV6-5 | CASSYSPGLGHTEAFF | TGTGCCAGCAGTTACTCGCCAGGATTGGGGCACACTGAAGCTTTCTTT
TRBD1 | - | TRBJ1-2 | TRBV4-1 | CASRLGQGGYGYTF | TGCGCCAGCAGATTGGGACAGGGTGGGTATGGCTACACCTTC
TRBD2 | few | TRBJ2-2 | TRBV15 | CATSRGHGGGVTGELFF | TGTGCCACCAGCAGAGGCCACGGGGGGGGAGTGACCGGGGAGCTGTTTTTT
TRBD2 | - | TRBJ2-3 | TRBV7-8 | CASSSRAGEPNTDTQYF | TGTGCCAGCAGCTCAAGAGCGGGGGAACCTAACACAGATACGCAGTATTTT
- | - | TRBJ1-1 | TRBV27 | CASSSDSQAEAFF | TGTGCCAGCAGTTCGGACAGTCAAGCTGAAGCTTTCTTT
- | - | TRBJ1-5 | TRBV9 | CASSAHGGQPQHF | TGTGCCAGCAGCGCCCACGGTGGCCAGCCCCAGCATTTT
- | few | TRBJ2-7 | TRBV7-9 | CASSAAGQTYEQYF | TGTGCCAGCTCAGCCGCCGGACAGACCTACGAGCAGTACTTC
- | few | TRBJ2-7 | TRBV12-5 | CASGHGVSYEQYF | TGTGCTAGTGGTCACGGGGTTTCCTACGAGCAGTACTTC
- | - | TRBJ1-3 | TRBV28 | CASSSPNGNTIYF | TGTGCCAGCAGTTCGCCGAATGGAAACACCATATATTTT
- | - | TRBJ2-5 | TRBV7-6 | CASSFPGRQETQYF | TGTGCCAGCAGCTTCCCCGGGAGACAAGAGACCCAGTACTTC
- | few | TRBJ2-6 | TRBV28 | CASSPERSGANVLTF | TGTGCCAGCAGCCCAGAAAGGTCTGGGGCCAACGTCCTGACTTTC
- | - | TRBJ2-1 | TRBV6-2/TRBV6-3 | CASSLDPGNEQFF | TGTGCCAGCAGTTTGGACCCGGGGAATGAGCAGTTCTTC
TRBD1 | - | TRBJ2-2 | TRBV7-3 | CASSLGTGGSRELFF | TGTGCCAGCAGCCTCGGGACAGGGGGCTCCAGGGAGCTGTTTTTT
- | few | TRBJ1-5 | TRBV20-1 | CSARVLQGSNQPQHF | TGCAGTGCTAGAGTCCTACAGGGTTCCAATCAGCCCCAGCATTTT
- | many | TRBJ2-7 | TRBV7-2 | CASSLLDDEQYF | TGTGCCAGCAGCCTGCTGGACGACGAGCAGTACTTC